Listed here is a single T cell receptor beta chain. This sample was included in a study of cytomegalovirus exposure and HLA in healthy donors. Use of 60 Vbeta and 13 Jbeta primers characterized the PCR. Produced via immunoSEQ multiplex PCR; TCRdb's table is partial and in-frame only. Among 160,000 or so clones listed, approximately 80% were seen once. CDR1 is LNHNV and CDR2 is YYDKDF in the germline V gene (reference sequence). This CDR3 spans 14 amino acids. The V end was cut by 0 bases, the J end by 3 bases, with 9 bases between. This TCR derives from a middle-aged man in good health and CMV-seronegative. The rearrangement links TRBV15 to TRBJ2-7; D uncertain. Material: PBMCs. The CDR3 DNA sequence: TGTGCCACCAGCAGAGACAGGTTTGTCTACGAGCAGTACTTC. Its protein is CATSRDRFVYEQYF. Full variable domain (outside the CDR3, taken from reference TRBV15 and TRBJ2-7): DAMVIQNPRYQVTQFGKPVTLSCSQTLNHNVMYWYQQKSSQAPKLLFHYYDKDFNNEADTPDNFQSRRPNTSFCFLDIRSPGLGDTAMYLCATSRDRFVYEQYFGPGTRLTVT.